This T cell receptor (beta chain) was found in a study of cytomegalovirus exposure and HLA in healthy donors. In germline, CDR1 is KGHSH, CDR2 LQKENI. This CDR3 is 18 amino acids long. V lost 3 bases and J 0 bases, leaving 20 bases between the germline ends. Findings of the study overall: In most subjects, TCR beta sequences reportedly gave accurate predictions of HLA-A and HLA-B alleles.

A remark on this clone: No antigen is known for it.

Vbeta (60) and Jbeta (13) primers were used in the PCR. Generated by immunoSEQ multiplex PCR, the TCRdb table keeps only in-frame clones and is missing some. This sample yields around 180,000 clones, of which about 80% are seen a single time; approximately 6.8% belongs to the top ten. Though nominally healthy at sampling, donors likely had unrecorded immune exposures. The chain recombines TRBV18 with TRBJ1-1; D unclear. This receptor was obtained from a man aged 30 to 39 in good health and CMV-seropositive. The sequenced sample consisted of PBMCs. The CDR3 DNA sequence: TGTGCCAGCTCACCCCTAAACAATCGAGGGCCCATGAACACTGAAGCTTTCTTT. It yields the protein CASSPLNNRGPMNTEAFF.